The T cell receptor beta chain described here comes from a study of blood T cell repertoires in COVID-19 (TCRdb year 2020). In terms of the full investigation: The collaborator samples originated in the United States, Italy and Spain and spanned the acute and convalescent phases of COVID-19. The material from the prospective study consisted of cDNA or gDNA derived from T cells, B-cell-depleted T cells, or PBMCs. The repertoires were released in a freely available public database intended as a resource for research on the immune response to SARS-CoV-2. The dataset comprised deeply sampled blood TCRbeta repertoires from subjects exposed to, actively infected with, or recovered from COVID-19. HLA class I and class II types, where available, came from metadata supplied by the sample provider rather than from assay-based typing. The sample metadata nearly always contained a de-identified subject ID, COVID-19 status, age in years and sex. Samples came from the ongoing ImmuneRACE study (first 160 participants) plus 1,254 subjects from 6 global collaborators.

TCRbeta CDR3 regions were amplified from genomic DNA using the immunoSEQ Assay, a bias-controlled multiplex PCR. In the original analysis: Nucleated cell counts per sample were estimated from amplification of reference gene primers within the assay. Sequence reads were collapsed and filtered to measure the absolute abundance of every unique TCRbeta CDR3 rearrangement. For each sample, productive Simpson clonality was calculated as the square root of Simpson's diversity index over productive rearrangements. TCRdb took this table from immuneACCESS and kept in-frame rearrangements with V and J called. Such tables lack part of the clones; where checked against another copy, unresolved V genes explain under half of the gap, and the rest is unexplained. V, J and clone size derive from that table, while D and trimming were established from the DNA sequence. The sample table lists some 180,000 clones, around four fifths of them with a count of one. Around 2.7% of the sample belongs to the ten largest clones.

A word on this clone: Its antigen remains undetermined. No qualities accompany the bases; no much larger clone lies one base away.

The germline V gene sets CDR1 to SGHTA and CDR2 to FQGNSA. Reading from cysteine to phenylalanine, the CDR3 counts 13 amino acids. The kept DNA is CDR3 alone, 39 bases in frame from the first base. The trim is 2 bases for V and 2 bases for J, with a gap of 6 bases between the germline ends. Overall study outcomes, separate from this receptor: How much clinical and demographic metadata was included differed by source and by participant, and the metadata was provided uncurated.

One collaborating source in Seattle enrolled patients while the patients were actively infected and followed the patients over time throughout the course of disease. Each collaborating institution followed its own protocols to collect whole blood in K2EDTA tubes. Collaborator samples were shipped for TCRbeta analysis as frozen whole blood, isolated PBMCs, or DNA extracted from either sample type. The chain was built from TRBV7-2 and TRBJ2-5; the D gene assignment is ambiguous. Sequenced input: peripheral blood. The clonotype originates from a woman aged 80 or over with COVID-19, enrolled during active disease. The DNA reads TGTGCCAGCAGCTTACTCGTACAAGAGACCCAGTACTTC. Translated, it gives CASSLLVQETQYF. With all but the CDR3 taken from the reference TRBV7-2 and TRBJ2-5 genes, the full variable domain is: GAGVSQSPSNKVTEKGKDVELRCDPISGHTALYWYRQSLGQGLEFLIYFQGNSAPDKSGLPSDRFSAERTGGSVSTLTIQRTQQEDSAVYLCASSLLVQETQYFGPGTRLLVL.